Following are 23 T cell receptor beta chains from one sample sequenced in a study of CD39 and CD103 CD8 tumor-infiltrating T cells. Profiled with immunoSEQ multiplex PCR; TCRdb holds only in-frame clones, not every one. Here the sample spans fewer than 5,000 clones, more than 55% being singletons. Sequencing was done on a sample of CD8+ T cells sorted from blood. The subset: total memory CD8 T cells (CD45RA-CCR7+/-) from blood or uninvolved lymph node. These receptors all stem from a human donor with head and neck squamous cell carcinoma.

The chain links TRBV11-2 to TRBJ2-7, with 9 bases lining up with TRBD2. The V segment lost 1 base and the J segment 3 bases; nucleotides outside the gene matches: 4. The CDR3 runs to 15 residues. Germline assignment: CDR1 SGHAT and CDR2 FQNNGV. Here the CDR3 DNA reads TGTGCCAGCAGCTTAGGTAGCGGGGGTTACTACGAGCAGTACTTC. Its protein product is CASSLGSGGYYEQYF.

The gene calls are TRBV5-4 and TRBJ1-2; D is unclear. V gave up 3 bases and J gave up 5 bases, with 14 bases separating them. CDR1 and CDR2 from the germline V gene are SGHNT and YYREEE (reference sequence). The CDR3 sequence is 14 residues long. The DNA of the CDR3 is TGTGCCAGCAGCTCCGCTTCGATCGGGTATGGCTACACCTTC. Encoded protein: CASSSASIGYGYTF.

The chain employs TRBV5-1 and TRBJ1-4; 9 bases are a match to TRBD1. This CDR3 has 18 amino acids. The ends lost 4 bases at V and 0 bases at J; junction bases unmatched: 10. Germline lookup yields CDR1 SGHRS and CDR2 YFSETQ. The CDR3 spells CASSHGQGMPSTNEKLFF. The CDR3 DNA reads TGCGCCAGCAGCCATGGACAGGGGATGCCTTCAACTAATGAAAAACTGTTTTTT.

The chain employs TRBV27 and TRBJ2-2, with 12 bases identical to TRBD2. CDR1 and CDR2 (germline): MNHEY, SMNVEV (reference sequence). The CDR3 loop spans 15 amino acids. Trimming took 7 bases from V and 5 from J; bases not matched to a gene: 5. This CDR3 reads CASTVLAGGTGELFF. In DNA, the CDR3 is TGTGCCAGCACTGTACTAGCGGGGGGAACCGGGGAGCTGTTTTTT.

This chain joins TRBV27 and TRBJ1-5; 8 bases are a match to TRBD1. The V gene end was trimmed by 5 bases and the J gene end by 3 bases; junction bases not matched to a gene: 9. CDR1 and CDR2 (germline): MNHEY, SMNVEV (reference sequence). There are 16 residues in the CDR3. CDR3 region: CASSQRGTGYNQPQHF. The CDR3 coding sequence is TGTGCCAGCAGTCAAAGGGGGACAGGTTACAATCAGCCCCAGCATTTT.

The chain couples TRBV25-1 to TRBJ2-1; maybe TRBD2 (6 bases). The V gene lost 7 bases and the J gene lost 4 bases, with 20 bases spanning the gap. The CDR3 is 16 residues long. In germline, CDR1 is MGHDK, CDR2 SYGVNS. CDR3 DNA sequence: TGTGCCAGCAAGAAAGTAGCAGGCGGGAATTACAATGAGCAGTTCTTC. Translated: CASKKVAGGNYNEQFF.

The gene calls are TRBV5-6 and TRBJ1-6; D is undetermined. Trimming shortened V by 0 bases and J by 0 bases, and 7 bases separated the two germline ends. This CDR3 comprises 16 residues. Germline V gene data show CDR1 as SGHDT and CDR2 as YYEEEE. DNA of the CDR3: TGTGCCAGCAGCTTGGTTGCGAGCTCCTATAATTCACCCCTCCACTTT. Encoded protein: CASSLVASSYNSPLHF.

The gene calls are TRBV11-2 and TRBJ1-4, with unresolved D. Deletions cut 4 bases from V and 8 bases from J, with 11 bases between. Germline V gives CDR1 SGHAT, CDR2 FQNNGV. The length of the CDR3 is 13 residues. The CDR3 region is CASSSSWEEKLFF. The CDR3 DNA reads TGTGCCAGCAGCTCTAGTTGGGAGGAAAAACTGTTTTTT.

The chain couples TRBV30 to TRBJ2-1; D gene unclear. CDR1 is GTSNPN and CDR2 is SVGIG in the germline V gene (reference sequence). This CDR3 has 13 amino acids. The V and J ends lost 1 base and 2 bases respectively, with 6 bases between them. The CDR3 spells CAWSAIAYNEQFF. DNA of the CDR3: TGTGCCTGGAGTGCAATAGCCTACAATGAGCAGTTCTTC.

This rearrangement joins TRBV6-4 to TRBJ1-5, with 7 bases that match TRBD1. The CDR3 consists of 13 residues. V gave up 5 bases and J gave up 4 bases; unmatched junction bases: 2. Germline V gives CDR1 MRHNA, CDR2 SNTAGT. In DNA form, the CDR3 reads TGTGCCAGCAGTCAGACAGGGAATCAGCCCCAGCATTTT. Its translation: CASSQTGNQPQHF.

This chain links TRBV4-3 with TRBJ1-3; D ambiguous. The germline gives CDR1 LGHNA, CDR2 YSLEER. V was cut by 0 bases and J by 0 bases, with 12 bases left in between. CDR3 length equals 17 residues. The CDR3, as DNA: TGCGCCAGCAGCCAAGATATACCGGGAGACTCTGGAAACACCATATATTTT. Encoded protein: CASSQDIPGDSGNTIYF.

This sequence joins TRBV9 and TRBJ2-2; D might be TRBD2 (5 bases). CDR1 is SGDLS, CDR2 YYNGEE, per germline. The CDR3 has 16 residues. The germline V and J ends were trimmed by 4 bases and 0 bases, with 13 bases remaining between them. CDR3 bases: TGTGCCAGCAGCCTAGGACTCCTTGCGAACACCGGGGAGCTGTTTTTT. It is translated as CASSLGLLANTGELFF.

The chain recombines TRBV4-3 with TRBJ2-3, with D perhaps matching TRBD2 (6 bases). Trimming pared 4 bases from V and 3 bases from J, leaving 11 bases between. This CDR3 spans 14 amino acids. Germline V gene sequence: CDR1 LGHNA, CDR2 YSLEER. The CDR3 DNA follows: TGCGCCAGCAGCCGGGGGGAAGCGACAGATACGCAGTATTTT. Translated, it gives CASSRGEATDTQYF.

This chain links TRBV6-5 with TRBJ1-6; tentatively, D is TRBD1 (5 bases). The germline CDR1 and CDR2 sequences are MNHEY and SVGAGI. The CDR3 contains 15 residues. Trimming stripped 2 bases from V and 2 bases from J, with 7 bases between. CDR3 region: CASSYGGAYNSPLHF. As DNA, the CDR3 is TGTGCCAGCAGTTACGGGGGGGCCTATAATTCACCCCTCCACTTT.

This sequence joins TRBV19 and TRBJ1-5, with 7 positions matching TRBD1. Germline values: CDR1 LNHDA, CDR2 SQIVND (reference sequence). This CDR3 is 15 amino acids long. Losses at the gene ends were 0 bases for V and 3 bases for J; bases not matched to a gene: 2. CDR3 bases: TGTGCCAGTAGTATAGAGACAGGGACCAATCAGCCCCAGCATTTT. Its protein product is CASSIETGTNQPQHF.

This chain links TRBV7-9 with TRBJ1-3; D is uncertain. The length of the CDR3 is 18 residues. Germline CDR1 is SEHNR and CDR2 is FQNEAQ (reference sequence). Trimming left V 4 bases short and J 0 bases short, with 19 bases between. CDR3 in DNA: TGTGCCAGCAGCTCGAGCCCCTTCACAACTACCTCTGGAAACACCATATATTTT. Protein sequence: CASSSSPFTTTSGNTIYF.

J is TRBJ1-1 and V is TRBV7-3; unclear D gene. The CDR3 contains 14 residues. The V end was cut by 4 bases, the J end by 1 base, with 10 bases between. From germline, CDR1 is SGHTA and CDR2 FQGTGA. The CDR3 here is CASSSLSRNTEAFF. DNA for the CDR3: TGTGCCAGCAGCTCCCTTTCCCGGAACACTGAAGCTTTCTTT.

The chain couples TRBV9 to TRBJ2-5; 7 bases match TRBD1. This CDR3 comprises 16 residues. After removal of 4 bases from V and 1 base from J, the junction contained 10 bases not matched to a gene. The V gene's germline CDR1 is SGDLS and CDR2 YYNGEE. The CDR3 DNA is TGTGCCAGCAGCCCGAAGACAGGGCTCCTCCAAGAGACCCAGTACTTC. It translates to CASSPKTGLLQETQYF.

The J gene is TRBJ2-3, the V gene TRBV7-9; TRBD1 matches 11 bases. With 5 bases clipped from V and 2 bases from J, the junction kept 6 bases outside the gene matches. This CDR3 is 16 amino acids long. Per germline, CDR1 SEHNR and CDR2 FQNEAQ (reference sequence). CDR3 nucleotide sequence: TGTGCCAGCAGCCCATGGACAGGGGGCCCCACAGATACGCAGTATTTT. It specifies CASSPWTGGPTDTQYF. Based on the CDR3 plus reference TRBV7-9 and TRBJ2-3, the full variable domain is DTGVSQNPRHKITKRGQNVTFRCDPISEHNRLYWYRQTLGQGPEFLTYFQNEAQLEKSRLLSDRFSAERPKGSFSTLEIQRTEQGDSAMYLCASSPWTGGPTDTQYFGPGTRLTVL.

V usage is TRBV7-2 and J usage is TRBJ1-1; D gene uncertain. V lost 3 bases and J 1 base, leaving 9 bases between the germline ends. Germline CDR1 is SGHTA and CDR2 is FQGNSA. CDR3 length: 14 amino acids. CDR3 sequence: CASSFPTRNTEAFF. Written as DNA, the CDR3 is TGTGCCAGCAGCTTCCCCACCAGGAACACTGAAGCTTTCTTT.

This clone was detected once. The chain links TRBV6-1 to TRBJ2-2, with D unclear. This CDR3 is 15 amino acids long. The V gene's germline CDR1 is MNHNS and CDR2 SASEGT. V lost 2 bases to trimming and J lost 2 bases, with 9 bases between them. CDR3 residues: CASSERLGNTGELFF. In DNA, the CDR3 is TGTGCCAGCAGTGAAAGACTTGGAAACACCGGGGAGCTGTTTTTT.

The chain couples TRBV6-4 to TRBJ2-2, with a weak D call TRBD1 (6 bases). V was pared by 2 bases and J by 5 bases, with 12 bases between. Germline assignment: CDR1 MRHNA and CDR2 SNTAGT. The CDR3 has 15 amino acids. The CDR3: CASSDTGHSTGELFF. The CDR3 coding sequence is TGTGCCAGCAGTGACACGGGACACTCGACCGGGGAGCTGTTTTTT.

This clone has only one observation. The chain uses TRBV6-1 and TRBJ2-5; TRBD2 agrees at 7 bases. J gave up 4 bases and V 2 bases, and 10 bases lay outside the gene matches. The germline V gene has CDR1 MNHNS and CDR2 SASEGT. The CDR3 covers 16 residues. CDR3 sequence (DNA): TGTGCCAGCAGTGAAACCTCAGCGGGGTGGGGAGAGACCCAGTACTTC. This sequence encodes CASSETSAGWGETQYF.